Each of the 20 T cell receptor beta chains below was sequenced from the same sample in a study of CD8 T cells in ankylosing spondylitis. TCRdb analysed the 5' RACE reads with MiXCR anew, one entry per CDR3 protein. The sample lists hundreds of thousands of distinct CDR3 sequences; around 19% were seen once. Material for sequencing was blood, either unsorted or a sorted T cell fraction (not recorded which). The receptor set was obtained from a male donor with ankylosing spondylitis or in good health (not recorded which).

V gene TRBV20-1 combines with J gene TRBJ2-3; 10 bases match TRBD2. CDR1 is DFQATT and CDR2 is SNEGSKA in the germline V gene (reference sequence). V lost 5 bases to trimming and J lost 1 base; unmatched junction nucleotides: 9. The CDR3 runs 16 residues. The CDR3 here is CSAGGPSGGRTDTQYF. The DNA of the CDR3 is TGCAGTGCTGGGGGCCCTAGCGGGGGCCGCACAGATACGCAGTATTTT.

The chain joins TRBV24-1 to TRBJ1-1, with a possible D match to TRBD1 (6 bases). The V end lost 7 bases, the J end lost 4 bases, and 12 bases lay between the germline ends. CDR3 size: 13 residues. Looked up from germline, CDR1 is KGHDR and CDR2 is SFDVKD. CDR3 coding DNA: TGTGCCACCAGCTGGGGAGGGGGCACTGAAGCTTTCTTT. As protein: CATSWGGGTEAFF.

The genes are TRBV12-3 or TRBV12-4 and TRBJ2-2; no clear D. The CDR3 length is 12 residues. Trimming took off 5 bases at V and 7 bases at J, with 8 bases between the two ends. In DNA, the CDR3 is TGTGCCAGCAGTGCCACAAGCGGGGAGCTGTTTTTT. This sequence encodes CASSATSGELFF.

This clonotype was detected a few times. The gene calls are TRBV18 and TRBJ2-6; no clear D. Trimming removed 3 bases from V and 0 bases from J, with 6 bases in between. This CDR3 contains 15 residues. The V gene's germline CDR1 is KGHSH and CDR2 LQKENI. CDR3 sequence (DNA): TGTGCCAGCTCACCGTTTGGCTCTGGGGCCAACGTCCTGACTTTC. Protein: CASSPFGSGANVLTF.

This clonotype was detected ten times or more. The rearrangement uses TRBV12-3 or TRBV12-4 and TRBJ2-3, with D unresolved. The CDR3 contains 15 residues. Trimming left V 2 bases short and J 1 base short, with 10 bases between. In nucleotides, the CDR3 is TGTGCCAGCAGTTTACTAGGTGGAGGCACAGATACGCAGTATTTT. Translated, it gives CASSLLGGGTDTQYF.

V is TRBV12-3 or TRBV12-4 and J is TRBJ1-6; D unclear. This CDR3 has 14 amino acids. The V end lost 2 bases, the J end lost 5 bases, and 7 bases lay between the germline ends. The CDR3 coding sequence is TGTGCCAGCAGTTTAAACAGTGATAATTCACCCCTCCACTTT. It codes for CASSLNSDNSPLHF.

This clonotype was recorded many times. This chain links TRBV4-2 with TRBJ2-2, with a tentative D call TRBD1 (5 bases). The CDR3 consists of 17 residues. CDR1 LGHNA and CDR2 YNFKEQ come from the germline V gene. Between the trimmed V and J ends, which lost 7 bases and 3 bases, there was a span of 21 bases. The CDR3 sequence is CASIRTEGASYTGELFF. CDR3 sequence (DNA): TGTGCCAGCATCAGAACAGAAGGGGCTTCGTACACCGGGGAGCTGTTTTTT.

This clonotype was detected only a few times. The J gene is TRBJ2-7, the V gene TRBV2, with a tentative D call TRBD1 (7 bases). The germline gives CDR1 SNHLY, CDR2 FYNNEI. This CDR3 contains 13 residues. V dropped 1 base and J dropped 6 bases, with 10 bases sitting between them. CDR3 region: CASSEEQGGEQYV. CDR3 nucleotide sequence: TGTGCCAGCAGTGAAGAGCAGGGGGGCGAGCAGTACGTC.

V gene TRBV28 combines with J gene TRBJ1-5, with TRBD1 identical over 9 bases. With 3 bases clipped from V and 7 bases from J, the junction kept 7 bases outside the gene matches. The CDR3 sequence is 15 residues long. From germline, CDR1 is MDHEN and CDR2 SYDVKM. CDR3 amino acids: CASSFPGTGKQPQHF. Here the CDR3 DNA reads TGTGCCAGCAGTTTCCCCGGGACAGGGAAGCAGCCCCAGCATTTT. The whole variable domain, filled in from reference TRBV28 and TRBJ1-5, reads DVKVTQSSRYLVKRTGEKVFLECVQDMDHENMFWYRQDPGLGLRLIYFSYDVKMKEKGDIPEGYSVSREKKERFSLILESASTNQTSMYLCASSFPGTGKQPQHFGDGTRLSIL.

The sample holds a few counts of this clonotype. The chain couples TRBV3-1 to TRBJ1-5; tentative D call: TRBD1 (5 bases). The CDR3 loop spans 16 amino acids. The germline V and J ends were trimmed by 0 bases and 9 bases, with 18 bases remaining between them. The V gene's germline CDR1 is LGHDT and CDR2 YNNKEL (reference sequence). CDR3 coding DNA: TGTGCCAGCAGCCAAGATGGGACGGGCAGGGTCTGGCCCCAGCATTTT. It is translated as CASSQDGTGRVWPQHF.

This clonotype has more than one count but fewer than ten. The chain links TRBV20-1 to TRBJ2-2; 10 bases fit TRBD1. Trimming at V came to 4 bases and at J to 7 bases, leaving 6 bases not matched to a gene. Germline lookup yields CDR1 DFQATT and CDR2 SNEGSKA (reference sequence). The CDR3 spans 14 residues. The CDR3 nucleotides read TGCAGTGCTACTCCGGGACAGGGGAGCGGGGAGCTGTTTTTT. It translates to CSATPGQGSGELFF.

This clonotype has at least ten counts. J is TRBJ2-1 and V is TRBV20-1; D unclear. CDR3 size: 13 residues. CDR1 and CDR2 (germline): DFQATT, SNEGSKA (reference sequence). V shed 3 bases and J shed 0 bases, with 6 bases lying between them. The CDR3 DNA sequence: TGCAGTGCTAGGGCAAGCTCCTACAATGAGCAGTTCTTC. This encodes CSARASSYNEQFF.

This clonotype was counted only a few times. The genes are TRBV20-1 and TRBJ1-5, with 7 bases aligning to TRBD1. The CDR3 is 12 amino acids. The ends lost 7 bases at V and 10 bases at J; junction bases unmatched: 10. Looked up from germline, CDR1 is DFQATT and CDR2 is SNEGSKA (reference sequence). The CDR3 coding sequence is TGCAGTGGGGCTGCCCAGGGGGGACCCCAGCATTTT. Translating gives CSGAAQGGPQHF.

This chain joins TRBV12-3 or TRBV12-4 and TRBJ1-6; D is possibly TRBD1 (5 bases). With 5 bases removed from V and 3 bases from J, the gap between germline ends came to 17 bases. The CDR3 is 17 amino acids. CDR3 in amino acids: CASSPRDGEYYNSPLHF. The CDR3 nucleotides read TGTGCCAGCAGTCCCAGGGACGGAGAGTACTATAATTCACCCCTCCACTTT.

This clonotype turned up a few times. This rearrangement joins TRBV5-1 to TRBJ2-2; D is unresolved. The CDR3 length is 15 residues. Trimming pared 4 bases from V and 3 bases from J, leaving 13 bases between. Germline V gene data show CDR1 as SGHRS and CDR2 as YFSETQ. CDR3 DNA: TGCGCCAGCAGCCCGGCGTCCATCGACACCGGGGAGCTGTTTTTT. Protein sequence: CASSPASIDTGELFF.

This clonotype occurred a few times. The rearrangement links TRBV4-2 to TRBJ2-5; no definite D call. V lost 1 base, J lost 2 bases, and 5 bases lay in between. Germline V lookup: CDR1 LGHNA, CDR2 YNFKEQ. The CDR3 has 13 residues. The CDR3 region has the DNA TGTGCCAGCAGCCAAGCTAGACAAGAGACCCAGTACTTC. Protein product: CASSQARQETQYF.

The chain combines TRBV5-1 with TRBJ1-1; 7 positions agree with TRBD1. The V and J ends lost 4 bases and 1 base, in that order; junction bases with no gene match: 4. Germline CDR1 SGHRS, CDR2 YFSETQ. This CDR3 spans 14 amino acids. In DNA, the CDR3 is TGCGCCAGCAGCGCCGGGACAGAGAACACTGAAGCTTTCTTT. Residues: CASSAGTENTEAFF. The variable domain in full, with the rest retrieved from reference TRBV5-1 and TRBJ1-1, is KAGVTQTPRYLIKTRGQQVTLSCSPISGHRSVSWYQQTPGQGLQFLFEYFSETQRNKGNFPGRFSGRQFSNSRSEMNVSTLELGDSALYLCASSAGTENTEAFFGQGTRLTVV.

This clonotype was detected many times. This rearrangement joins TRBV20-1 to TRBJ1-2; TRBD1 matches 9 bases. The CDR3 totals 13 residues. Trimming at V came to 3 bases and at J to 7 bases, leaving 6 bases not matched to a gene. Germline V gives CDR1 DFQATT, CDR2 SNEGSKA (reference sequence). The CDR3 DNA follows: TGCAGTGCTAGTGGGGACAGGGCTTTTGGCTACACCTTC. It yields the protein CSASGDRAFGYTF.

This clonotype has only a few counts. V is TRBV12-3 or TRBV12-4 and J is TRBJ2-4, with a tentative D call TRBD2 (5 bases). V was shortened by 3 bases and J by 8 bases, with 11 bases between the two germline ends. This CDR3 comprises 13 residues. The DNA for the CDR3 is TGTGCCAGCAGTTTTGGACGGCGGGACATTCAGTACTTC. It specifies CASSFGRRDIQYF.

This clonotype turned up a few times. The chain couples TRBV29-1 to TRBJ1-1, with TRBD1 as a possible D gene (6 bases). The CDR3 loop spans 12 amino acids. The ends were cut back, 7 bases at V and 1 base at J, with 10 bases in the middle. Germline V gene sequence: CDR1 SQVTM, CDR2 ANQGSEA. The CDR3 protein is CSGGQPNTEAFF. The CDR3, as DNA: TGCAGCGGAGGACAGCCGAACACTGAAGCTTTCTTT.